These 19 T cell receptor beta chains share one sample of origin, sequenced in a study of T cell clonotyping in hematopoietic cell transplantation. Clones were sequenced by immunoSEQ multiplex PCR, and TCRdb holds only the in-frame ones, with some missing. Altogether about 15,000 clones are present, 70% to 90% being singletons, with the ten largest covering about 13%. Source: PBMCs, taken 100 days after allogeneic stem cell transplant. The receptors were gathered from a male patient between 45 and 60 years old who had an allogeneic stem cell transplant from an unrelated donor, so T cells may come from the graft donor. Some clones in this sample may be carry-over from other donors' samples.

This rearrangement joins TRBV2 to TRBJ2-5; the match to TRBD1 covers 9 bases. The germline V gene has CDR1 SNHLY and CDR2 FYNNEI. Trimming removed 6 bases from V and 1 base from J; junction bases left unmatched: 9. The CDR3 covers 16 residues. The CDR3 here is CASRGQGFSFQETQYF. For the CDR3, the DNA is TGTGCCAGCAGGGGACAGGGCTTTTCCTTCCAAGAGACCCAGTACTTC.

J is TRBJ2-2 and V is TRBV7-2; D is unclear. The V gene's germline CDR1 is SGHTA and CDR2 FQGNSA. Trimming stripped 0 bases from V and 2 bases from J, with 10 bases between. The CDR3 runs 16 residues. CDR3 in DNA: TGTGCCAGCAGCTTAGCTAGGAGAGGTAACACCGGGGAGCTGTTTTTT. Encoded protein: CASSLARRGNTGELFF.

This sequence joins TRBV11-3 and TRBJ2-6; tentative D call: TRBD1 (6 bases). CDR1 and CDR2 (germline): SGHNT, YENEEA. V was pared by 5 bases and J by 4 bases, with 12 bases between. This CDR3 contains 15 residues. This chain's CDR3 is CASSPGGAGANVLTF. The CDR3 region has the DNA TGTGCCAGCAGCCCTGGGGGCGCCGGGGCCAACGTCCTGACTTTC.

The chain carries TRBV9 and TRBJ1-5; tentative D call: TRBD1 (6 bases). Germline loops: CDR1 SGDLS, CDR2 YYNGEE. V lost 4 bases and J 0 bases, leaving 14 bases between the germline ends. CDR3 length: 16 amino acids. CDR3 region: CASSSGGTNSNQPQHF. The CDR3, as DNA: TGTGCCAGCAGCTCAGGAGGGACAAATAGCAATCAGCCCCAGCATTTT. The full variable domain, rest sourced from reference TRBV9 and TRBJ1-5, is DSGVTQTPKHLITATGQRVTLRCSPRSGDLSVYWYQQSLDQGLQFLIQYYNGEERAKGNILERFSAQQFPDLHSELNLSSLELGDSALYFCASSSGGTNSNQPQHFGDGTRLSIL.

The genes are TRBV6-6 and TRBJ2-1; tentative D call: TRBD1 (6 bases). The CDR3 sequence is 14 residues long. Deletions cut 4 bases from V and 4 bases from J, with 11 bases between. The V gene's germline CDR1 is MNHNY and CDR2 SVGAGI (reference sequence). CDR3 sequence (DNA): TGTGCCAGCAGTTTACTGGACAGTTACAATGAGCAGTTCTTC. Its translation: CASSLLDSYNEQFF.

The rearrangement uses TRBV27 and TRBJ2-3; weak D call: TRBD2 (5 bases). Germline CDR1 MNHEY, CDR2 SMNVEV (reference sequence). V was pared by 8 bases and J by 2 bases, with 20 bases between. The CDR3 consists of 16 residues. The CDR3 DNA sequence: TGTGCCAGCGGTGTGTGGAGGTATTCCAACACAGATACGCAGTATTTT. This codes for CASGVWRYSNTDTQYF.

The chain uses TRBV11-3 and TRBJ2-5; D ambiguous. The CDR3 consists of 13 residues. Trimming left V 5 bases short and J 2 bases short, with 9 bases between. Germline CDR1 and CDR2: SGHNT and YENEEA. The CDR3 DNA is TGTGCCAGCAGCACGGGCCCTCAAGAGACCCAGTACTTC. Translation gives CASSTGPQETQYF.

The chain is built from TRBV19 and TRBJ1-2; D possibly corresponds to TRBD1 (5 bases). Trimming left V 7 bases short and J 8 bases short, with 14 bases between. The length of the CDR3 is 12 residues. CDR1 and CDR2 (germline): LNHDA, SQIVND (reference sequence). The CDR3 coding sequence is TGTGCCAGTACCCTAAGGGGAGGCGGCTACACCTTC. Translating gives CASTLRGGGYTF.

The rearrangement joins TRBV7-2 to TRBJ2-3; unclear D gene. This CDR3 spans 14 amino acids. Germline CDR1 reads SGHTA; CDR2 reads FQGNSA. Trimming shortened V by 2 bases and J by 6 bases, and 12 bases separated the two germline ends. The CDR3: CASSLPNVRDTQYF. CDR3 bases: TGTGCCAGCAGCTTACCTAACGTGAGGGATACGCAGTATTTT.

The chain combines TRBV19 with TRBJ1-4; D is uncertain. The CDR3 is 14 residues long. V was clipped by 5 bases and J by 4 bases, with 11 bases between them. The germline gives CDR1 LNHDA, CDR2 SQIVND (reference sequence). The CDR3 coding sequence is TGTGCCAGTAGTTGGACTGCCGTTAATGAAAAACTGTTTTTT. Its protein product is CASSWTAVNEKLFF.

The J gene is TRBJ1-4, the V gene TRBV19; 8 bases align to TRBD1. Trimming cost V 7 bases and J 6 bases; bases outside gene matches: 19. This CDR3 contains 18 residues. Germline V gene lookup returns CDR1 LNHDA and CDR2 SQIVND (reference sequence). The CDR3 spells CASTPGGRGRVFDEKLFF. CDR3 coding DNA: TGTGCCAGTACCCCAGGAGGCAGGGGGCGGGTTTTCGATGAAAAACTGTTTTTT. Variable domain in full (rest from reference TRBV19 and TRBJ1-4): DGGITQSPKYLFRKEGQNVTLSCEQNLNHDAMYWYRQDPGQGLRLIYYSQIVNDFQKGDIAEGYSVSREKKESFPLTVTSAQKNPTAFYLCASTPGGRGRVFDEKLFFGSGTQLSVL.

CDR3 bases: TGTGCCAGCAGTTTATATGGGCGCAATCAGCCCCAGCATTTT. It translates to CASSLYGRNQPQHF. The chain carries TRBV27 and TRBJ1-5; D ambiguous. Germline CDR1 MNHEY, CDR2 SMNVEV (reference sequence). Between the trimmed V and J ends, which lost 1 base and 2 bases, there was a span of 6 bases. CDR3 length: 14 amino acids.

This clone occurred once. The chain combines TRBV6-4 with TRBJ1-6; TRBD1 is a possible D gene (6 bases). Germline CDR1 and CDR2: MRHNA and SNTAGT. With 6 bases removed from V and 7 bases from J, the gap between germline ends came to 19 bases. The CDR3 is 16 residues long. The CDR3 nucleotides read TGTGCCAGCAGGCCCGATGGGGGGCTTTGGAATTCACCCCTCCACTTT. This translates into CASRPDGGLWNSPLHF.

The rearrangement links TRBV11-2 to TRBJ1-2, with 8 nucleotides matching TRBD1. Germline V gives CDR1 SGHAT, CDR2 FQNNGV. This CDR3 spans 16 amino acids. Unmatched junction bases numbered 13, after V lost 5 bases and J lost 5 bases. Here the CDR3 DNA reads TGTGCCAGCAGCCCATTACCCTCAGGGGGCCTATATGGCTACACCTTC. This codes for CASSPLPSGGLYGYTF.

The V call is TRBV6-6, the J call TRBJ2-2, with a weak D call TRBD2 (6 bases). There are 12 residues in the CDR3. Trimming shortened V by 2 bases and J by 15 bases, and 13 bases separated the two germline ends. Germline CDR1 is MNHNY and CDR2 is SVGAGI (reference sequence). The CDR3 region has the DNA TGTGCCAGCAGTTACCCCACTAGCCTGTTGTTTTTT. Protein sequence: CASSYPTSLLFF.

The CDR3 DNA reads as TGCAGCGTTGGACAGGGCGAGGATCAGCCCCAGCATTTT. Its protein is CSVGQGEDQPQHF. J is TRBJ1-5 and V is TRBV29-1; 7 nucleotides align to TRBD1. With 4 bases clipped from V and 5 bases from J, the junction kept 5 bases outside the gene matches. Looked up from germline, CDR1 is SQVTM and CDR2 is ANQGSEA. The CDR3 is 13 residues long.

V and J are TRBV5-1 and TRBJ1-4; D call uncertain. Germline loops: CDR1 SGHRS, CDR2 YFSETQ. The ends were cut back, 5 bases at V and 3 bases at J, with 8 bases in the middle. This CDR3 is built from 13 residues. CDR3 residues: CASSGGPNEKLFF. DNA for the CDR3: TGCGCCAGCAGTGGAGGGCCTAATGAAAAACTGTTTTTT.

V usage is TRBV5-6 and J usage is TRBJ1-2, with D maybe TRBD1 (5 bases). The CDR3 consists of 14 residues. The V gene lost 0 bases and the J gene lost 4 bases, with 10 bases spanning the gap. Germline CDR1 SGHDT, CDR2 YYEEEE. This CDR3 is CASSLAGGIYGYTF. The CDR3 DNA sequence: TGTGCCAGCAGCTTGGCCGGGGGAATCTATGGCTACACCTTC.

The rearrangement links TRBV5-6 to TRBJ1-5; D remains ambiguous. Per germline, CDR1 SGHDT and CDR2 YYEEEE. The CDR3 has 12 amino acids. Trimming pared 4 bases from V and 9 bases from J, leaving 11 bases between. The CDR3 protein is CASSPFGRPQHF. CDR3 nucleotides: TGTGCCAGCAGCCCCTTCGGGAGGCCCCAGCATTTT.